This T cell receptor beta chain was identified in a study of beta chain features in type 1 diabetes. General observations from the study: Fewer insertions but more deletions were seen at VDJ junctions in type 1 diabetes patients. A greater similarity of naive, central memory and Treg TCRB repertoires was seen among patients than among healthy donors. The study found moderately but significantly shorter TCRB CDR3s in all four CD4+ subsets of Type 1 diabetes patients. PCR may have favored shorter templates equally in patients and controls.

Sort purity for all populations was recorded as exceeding 98%. Unmatched junction bases numbered 9, after V lost 2 bases and J lost 7 bases. The CDR3 is 16 amino acids. Germline V gene sequence: CDR1 MGHDK, CDR2 SYGVNS. About this clone itself: Its antigen is undetermined.

Expressed TCRB transcripts were sequenced because the entire RNA isolate underwent reverse transcription. Assay used: immunoSEQ multiplex PCR; TCRdb lists only in-frame clones, some missing. The table lists hundreds of thousands of clones, 11% to 15% of them singletons. The sample was naive CD4+ T cells from blood. This sequence originates from a man aged 18 to 35 with type 1 diabetes. The chain couples TRBV25-1 to TRBJ1-2, with TRBD1 matching over 11 bases. CDR3 sequence: CASSEIRRTGGVGYTF. The CDR3 DNA follows: TGTGCCAGCAGTGAAATAAGACGGACAGGGGGCGTTGGCTACACCTTC.